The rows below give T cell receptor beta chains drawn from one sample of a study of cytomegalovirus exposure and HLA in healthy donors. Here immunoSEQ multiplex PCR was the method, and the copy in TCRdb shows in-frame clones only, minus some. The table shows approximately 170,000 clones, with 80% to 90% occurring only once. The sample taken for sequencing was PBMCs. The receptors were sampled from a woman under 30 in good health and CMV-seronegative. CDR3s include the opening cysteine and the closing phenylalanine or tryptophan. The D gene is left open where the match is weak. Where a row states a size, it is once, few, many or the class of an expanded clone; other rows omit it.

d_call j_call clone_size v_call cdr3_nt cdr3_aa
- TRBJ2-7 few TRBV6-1 TGTGCCAGCAGTGAAGAGCGCAGGGCCCCCCCCTACGAGCAGTACTTC CASSEERRAPPYEQYF
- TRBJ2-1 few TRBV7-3 TGTGCCAGCAGCTTTCAGGGGTACAATGAGCAGTTCTTC CASSFQGYNEQFF
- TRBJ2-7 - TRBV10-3 TGTGCCATCAGTCCCCGGGACTCTACCTACGAGCAGTACTTC CAISPRDSTYEQYF
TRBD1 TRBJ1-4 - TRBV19 TGTGCCAGTAGCCTACAGGGGGGAAATGAAAAACTGTTTTTT CASSLQGGNEKLFF
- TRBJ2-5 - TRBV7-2 TGTGCCAGCAGCCCGGGAGAGACCCAGTACTTC CASSPGETQYF
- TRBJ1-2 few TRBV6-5 TGTGCCAGCAGTTATAATCAGGGGCGAGGGGGCTACACCTTC CASSYNQGRGGYTF
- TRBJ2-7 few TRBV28 TGTGCCAGCAGGCCCGGTCGCAGACACTACGAGCAGTACTTC CASRPGRRHYEQYF
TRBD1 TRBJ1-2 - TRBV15 TGTGCCACCAGCAGAGCCGGGACAGGGGAGGGCTACACCTTC CATSRAGTGEGYTF
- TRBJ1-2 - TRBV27 TGTGCCAGCAGTTTTGGGGACGGGGGTGGCTACACCTTC CASSFGDGGGYTF
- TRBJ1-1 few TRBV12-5 TGTGCTAGTGTGGCGAACACTGAAGCTTTCTTT CASVANTEAFF
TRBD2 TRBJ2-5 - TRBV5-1 TGCGCCAGCAGCCAGGAACCTAGCGGGAGCGGTGAGACCCAGTACTTC CASSQEPSGSGETQYF
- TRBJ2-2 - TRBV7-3 TGTGCCAGCAGCCTCCCTCCCGGGGAGCTGTTTTTT CASSLPPGELFF
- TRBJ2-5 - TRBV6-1 TGTGCCAGCAGTGAAGATCTGAGGGACTTTAAAGAGACCCAGTACTTC CASSEDLRDFKETQYF